This TCR beta chain was identified in a study of tumor-infiltrating lymphocytes in localized non-small cell lung cancer. Assay used: immunoSEQ multiplex PCR; TCRdb lists only in-frame clones, some missing. Among 7,000 to 9,000 clones listed, about 61% were seen once. This clone was counted once. The J segment lost 1 base and the V segment lost 5 bases, leaving 5 bases of the junction unmatched. CDR3 size: 17 residues. Germline assignment: CDR1 SGHVS and CDR2 FNYEAQ. Material: lung tumor tissue. The TCR was taken from a human donor with non-small cell lung cancer. V and J are TRBV7-6 and TRBJ2-5, with TRBD2 matching over 15 bases. The CDR3 nucleotides read TGTGCCAGCAGCCTCGGGACTAGCGGGGGGTTCCAAGAGACCCAGTACTTC. As protein: CASSLGTSGGFQETQYF.